The 25 T cell receptor beta chains below come from one sample, sequenced in a study of blood T cell repertoires in COVID-19. Profiled with immunoSEQ multiplex PCR; TCRdb holds only in-frame clones, not every one. Here the sample spans about 250,000 clones, more than 65% being singletons. Sequences were obtained from peripheral blood. These TCRs come from a woman aged 40-49 years with active or convalescent COVID-19.

The CDR3 region is CASSLDRGKGDGELFF. Written as DNA, the CDR3 is TGTGCCAGCAGCCTGGACAGGGGGAAAGGTGACGGGGAGCTGTTTTTT. The genes are TRBV7-9 and TRBJ2-2; 10 bases are a match to TRBD1. The germline V gene has CDR1 SEHNR and CDR2 FQNEAQ (reference sequence). The J segment lost 7 bases and the V segment lost 5 bases, leaving 10 bases of the junction unmatched. This CDR3 contains 16 residues.

The chain combines TRBV30 with TRBJ1-3, with D unclear. The CDR3 contains 12 residues. The V gene lost 4 bases and the J gene lost 4 bases, with 8 bases spanning the gap. Looked up from germline, CDR1 is GTSNPN and CDR2 is SVGIG (reference sequence). CDR3 bases: TGTGCCTGGACTCTCGGGGGAAACACCATATATTTT. Protein sequence: CAWTLGGNTIYF.

This chain uses TRBV6-6 with TRBJ1-2; 7 nucleotides align to TRBD1. The ends lost 6 bases at V and 4 bases at J; junction bases unmatched: 11. The length of the CDR3 is 15 residues. Germline CDR1 reads MNHNY; CDR2 reads SVGAGI (reference sequence). The CDR3 sequence: CASSKQGNLLYGYTF. The CDR3 nucleotides read TGTGCCAGCAGCAAACAGGGGAACCTTCTCTATGGCTACACCTTC.

V is TRBV9 and J is TRBJ1-3; no clear D gene. The germline V gene has CDR1 SGDLS and CDR2 YYNGEE. This CDR3 is built from 15 residues. Trimming removed 1 base at V and 3 bases at J, with 11 bases between. CDR3 coding DNA: TGTGCCAGCAGCGTACGAGGGTTTAATGGAAACACCATATATTTT. Residues: CASSVRGFNGNTIYF.

The CDR3 here is CASSPPVGETQYF. The CDR3 region has the DNA TGTGCCAGCTCACCACCAGTCGGAGAGACCCAGTACTTC. The chain combines TRBV18 with TRBJ2-5, with D unclear. V was trimmed by 0 bases and J by 4 bases, leaving 6 bases between them. This CDR3 is 13 amino acids long. The V gene's germline CDR1 is KGHSH and CDR2 LQKENI.

This chain uses TRBV27 with TRBJ1-1, with 8 bases fitting TRBD1. Germline assignment: CDR1 MNHEY and CDR2 SMNVEV (reference sequence). The CDR3 consists of 14 residues. V trimming: 8 bases; J trimming: 0 bases; junction bases outside the gene matches: 5. CDR3 coding DNA: TGTGCCAGCGGTCGGACAGGGATGAACACTGAAGCTTTCTTT. Its translation: CASGRTGMNTEAFF.

The V and J genes are TRBV5-1 and TRBJ2-2; 13 positions match TRBD2. The CDR3 spans 16 residues. The germline V gene has CDR1 SGHRS and CDR2 YFSETQ. V shed 4 bases and J 4 bases; nucleotides not matched to a gene: 4. The CDR3 DNA sequence: TGCGCCAGCAGCAGGACTAGCGGGGGTGGCACCGGGGAGCTGTTTTTT. Its translation is CASSRTSGGGTGELFF.

In its sample, this clone was seen a few times. The chain joins TRBV19 to TRBJ2-2; D remains unclear. In germline, CDR1 is LNHDA, CDR2 SQIVND (reference sequence). The CDR3 spans 17 residues. The V and J ends lost 4 bases and 4 bases respectively, with 19 bases between them. CDR3 protein: CASSTPTNSWATGELFF. In DNA, the CDR3 is TGTGCCAGTAGTACACCTACCAACTCATGGGCCACCGGGGAGCTGTTTTTT.

The chain combines TRBV5-4 with TRBJ2-3, with D possibly matching TRBD2 (7 bases). The germline gives CDR1 SGHNT, CDR2 YYREEE (reference sequence). V was clipped by 3 bases and J by 2 bases, with 13 bases between them. The CDR3 totals 15 residues. The CDR3 sequence is CASSWEGVTTDTQYF. The CDR3 DNA is TGTGCCAGCAGCTGGGAGGGGGTAACCACAGATACGCAGTATTTT.

The V gene is TRBV20-1, the J gene TRBJ1-2, with 9 bases that match TRBD1. Germline V gene sequence: CDR1 DFQATT, CDR2 SNEGSKA (reference sequence). The CDR3 totals 13 residues. The V and J ends lost 3 bases and 6 bases, in that order; junction bases with no gene match: 5. CDR3 protein: CSASRTGGDGYTF. Written as DNA, the CDR3 is TGCAGTGCTAGTCGAACAGGGGGCGATGGCTACACCTTC.

The V call is TRBV28, the J call TRBJ1-1; tentative D call: TRBD1 (5 bases). CDR3 length equals 14 residues. The germline CDR1 and CDR2 sequences are MDHEN and SYDVKM. Trimming pared 7 bases from V and 1 base from J, leaving 13 bases between. The CDR3 reads CASNTGRANTEAFF. The CDR3 nucleotides read TGTGCCAGCAATACAGGAAGGGCGAACACTGAAGCTTTCTTT.

The J gene is TRBJ1-3, the V gene TRBV5-1, with D tentatively TRBD1 (6 bases). CDR3 size: 15 residues. V lost 0 bases and J lost 8, with 15 bases in between. CDR1 SGHRS and CDR2 YFSETQ come from the germline V gene. The CDR3 coding sequence is TGCGCCAGCAGCTTGGGGGACATCAGCCGAGACACCATATATTTT. This sequence encodes CASSLGDISRDTIYF.

This clone was picked up one time. The chain recombines TRBV30 with TRBJ2-2; D unclear. This CDR3 has 11 residues. Germline V lookup: CDR1 GTSNPN, CDR2 SVGIG (reference sequence). V was clipped by 2 bases and J by 6 bases, with 4 bases between them. DNA for the CDR3: TGTGCCTGGAGTAGCGCCGGGGAGCTGTTTTTT. Translation: CAWSSAGELFF.

This sequence joins TRBV5-1 and TRBJ2-1, with TRBD1 matching over 9 bases. The trim removed 0 bases at V and 7 bases at J, leaving 5 bases unmatched. From germline, CDR1 is SGHRS and CDR2 YFSETQ. The CDR3 totals 15 residues. CDR3 nucleotide sequence: TGCGCCAGCAGCTTGGTGAGGACAGGGGTAAATGAGCAGTTCTTC. Its translation is CASSLVRTGVNEQFF.

The chain carries TRBV19 and TRBJ1-3, with 8 bases identical to TRBD1. V was pared by 7 bases and J by 1 base, with 6 bases of the junction left unmatched. The CDR3 is 15 residues long. From germline, CDR1 is LNHDA and CDR2 SQIVND (reference sequence). Written as DNA, the CDR3 is TGTGCCAGTACCGAGACAGGGGTTTCTGGAAACACCATATATTTT. It encodes CASTETGVSGNTIYF.

This clone has a single count. The rearrangement links TRBV7-3 to TRBJ1-1; a weak D match, TRBD1 (6 bases). Germline CDR1 reads SGHTA; CDR2 reads FQGTGA. With 1 base removed from V and 3 bases from J, the gap between germline ends came to 6 bases. This CDR3 has 13 residues. CDR3 bases: TGTGCCAGCAGCTTAAGACAGGACACTGAAGCTTTCTTT. Translation gives CASSLRQDTEAFF. Full variable domain (outside the CDR3, taken from reference TRBV7-3 and TRBJ1-1): GAGVSQTPSNKVTEKGKYVELRCDPISGHTALYWYRQSLGQGPEFLIYFQGTGAADDSGLPNDRFFAVRPEGSVSTLKIQRTERGDSAVYLCASSLRQDTEAFFGQGTRLTVV.

Written as DNA, the CDR3 is TGTGCCAGCAGCTCCCCCAGGACAGGATTAACAAGTGGCTACACCTTC. It codes for CASSSPRTGLTSGYTF. V gene TRBV13 combines with J gene TRBJ1-2, with TRBD1 identical over 7 bases. J was trimmed by 7 bases and V by 4 bases; bases with no gene match: 15. The CDR3 sequence is 16 residues long. The V gene's germline CDR1 is PRHDT and CDR2 FYEKMQ (reference sequence).

This chain links TRBV28 with TRBJ2-6; tentatively, D is TRBD2 (6 bases). The V end lost 1 base, the J end lost 0 bases, and 13 bases lay between the germline ends. In germline, CDR1 is MDHEN, CDR2 SYDVKM. This CDR3 is built from 18 residues. The CDR3 protein is CASSLSGLPSSGANVLTF. CDR3 DNA sequence: TGTGCCAGCAGTTTATCTGGACTACCGAGCTCTGGGGCCAACGTCCTGACTTTC. Supplemented by reference TRBV28 and TRBJ2-6, the full variable domain reads DVKVTQSSRYLVKRTGEKVFLECVQDMDHENMFWYRQDPGLGLRLIYFSYDVKMKEKGDIPEGYSVSREKKERFSLILESASTNQTSMYLCASSLSGLPSSGANVLTFGAGSRLTVL.

This chain uses TRBV28 with TRBJ1-5; 7 bases match TRBD1. The CDR3 length is 14 residues. Germline CDR1 MDHEN, CDR2 SYDVKM. J gave up 7 bases and V 6 bases, and 9 bases lay outside the gene matches. The DNA of the CDR3 is TGTGCCAGCAGGTGGGGACAGAATTACCAGCCCCAGCATTTT. Its protein product is CASRWGQNYQPQHF.

This rearrangement joins TRBV5-4 to TRBJ2-7; D unclear. The CDR3 totals 16 residues. CDR1 and CDR2 from the germline V gene are SGHNT and YYREEE (reference sequence). V lost 4 bases, J lost 6 bases, and 23 bases lay in between. CDR3 protein: CASSNPLRSIPSEQYF. CDR3 DNA: TGTGCCAGCAGCAACCCGCTCCGGTCTATACCTTCCGAGCAGTACTTC.

The CDR3 nucleotides are TGTGCCAGCAGCTTATGGGGACAGGCTCAAGAGACCCAGTACTTC. Translated, it gives CASSLWGQAQETQYF. The V gene is TRBV7-2, the J gene TRBJ2-5, with 8 bases identical to TRBD1. CDR1 is SGHTA and CDR2 is FQGNSA in the germline V gene. The V and J ends lost 2 bases and 2 bases, in that order; junction bases with no gene match: 4. The CDR3 contains 15 residues.

J is TRBJ2-7 and V is TRBV2; 12 bases align to TRBD2. The CDR3 consists of 14 residues. With V trimmed by 8 bases and J by 2 bases, 4 bases remained unmatched. In germline, CDR1 is SNHLY, CDR2 FYNNEI. The CDR3 DNA reads TGTGCCAGCGAGACTAGCGGGGGTGCCTACGAGCAGTACTTC. Protein sequence: CASETSGGAYEQYF.

As DNA, the CDR3 is TGTGCCAGCAGCTCACAAGGGGGCACTGAAGCTTTCTTT. Protein product: CASSSQGGTEAFF. This chain uses TRBV6-5 with TRBJ1-1; the D gene is possibly TRBD1 (6 bases). In germline, CDR1 is MNHEY, CDR2 SVGAGI. The V end was cut by 6 bases, the J end by 4 bases, with 12 bases between. The CDR3 sequence is 13 residues long.

This rearrangement joins TRBV28 to TRBJ2-4; 8 positions match TRBD2. The germline gives CDR1 MDHEN, CDR2 SYDVKM. V gave up 6 bases and J gave up 0 bases; unmatched junction bases: 7. CDR3 length: 16 amino acids. CDR3 nucleotide sequence: TGTGCCAGCAGCTCCGCTAGCGGGCAAGCCAAAAACATTCAGTACTTC. It is translated as CASSSASGQAKNIQYF.

Note on this clone: The same CDR3 arises from other DNA sequences in this sample as well. The rearrangement joins TRBV7-9 to TRBJ2-1; tentatively, D is TRBD1 (6 bases). The CDR3 length is 12 residues. CDR1 and CDR2 (germline): SEHNR, FQNEAQ (reference sequence). V was trimmed by 4 bases and J by 7 bases, leaving 8 bases between them. The DNA for the CDR3 is TGTGCCAGCAGCTCTCAGGGGAATGAGCAGTTCTTC. Translating gives CASSSQGNEQFF.